One sample yielded the 9 T cell receptor beta chains listed below, sequenced in a study of PD-1 blockade in classical Hodgkin lymphoma. The assay was immunoSEQ multiplex PCR, and TCRdb's table has in-frame clones only and misses some. The table includes about 11,000 clones, 80% detected once. Every patient was affected by relapse after autologous stem cell transplantation, while exposure to brentuximab vedotin was not uniform. Material: peripheral blood mononuclear cells (PBMCs), obtained before the second cycle of nivolumab. The receptors stem from a human donor with classical Hodgkin lymphoma.

The rearrangement joins TRBV28 to TRBJ2-3; TRBD1 agrees at 9 bases. Losses at the gene ends were 9 bases for V and 4 bases for J; bases not matched to a gene: 11. CDR3 length: 15 amino acids. Germline V CDR1 and CDR2: MDHEN, SYDVKM. In nucleotides, the CDR3 is TGTGCCAGTACTTCCCGGGACAGGGCCCCAGATACGCAGTATTTT. It is translated as CASTSRDRAPDTQYF.

The chain couples TRBV10-2 to TRBJ2-7, with D maybe TRBD2 (6 bases). The CDR3 contains 14 residues. The germline V and J ends were trimmed by 7 bases and 4 bases, with 17 bases remaining between them. Germline values: CDR1 WSHSY, CDR2 SAAADI. The CDR3 region is CASTSGLTRYEQYF. The CDR3 DNA follows: TGCGCCAGCACCTCGGGACTGACGAGGTACGAGCAGTACTTC.

This clone showed up just once. The V call is TRBV9, the J call TRBJ2-7; a weak D match, TRBD1 (6 bases). CDR1 and CDR2 (germline): SGDLS, YYNGEE. The V and J ends lost 0 bases and 3 bases respectively, with 13 bases between them. This CDR3 has 15 residues. The CDR3: CASSVAQGPYYEQYF. The CDR3 DNA reads TGTGCCAGCAGCGTAGCGCAGGGGCCCTACTACGAGCAGTACTTC. Full variable domain (missing parts from reference TRBV9 and TRBJ2-7): DSGVTQTPKHLITATGQRVTLRCSPRSGDLSVYWYQQSLDQGLQFLIQYYNGEERAKGNILERFSAQQFPDLHSELNLSSLELGDSALYFCASSVAQGPYYEQYFGPGTRLTVT.

J is TRBJ2-7 and V is TRBV30; TRBD2 aligns across 10 bases. There are 15 residues in the CDR3. CDR1 and CDR2 (germline): GTSNPN, SVGIG (reference sequence). The V gene end was trimmed by 4 bases and the J gene end by 5 bases; junction bases not matched to a gene: 11. The CDR3 region has the DNA TGTGCCTGGAACCTAGCGGGAGTCAGGGCCCACGAGCAGTACTTC. This encodes CAWNLAGVRAHEQYF.

This clone was seen a few times. The chain is built from TRBV18 and TRBJ2-7; a possible D gene is TRBD1 (5 bases). Trimming cost V 6 bases and J 3 bases, with 9 bases left between them. The CDR3 loop spans 12 amino acids. In germline, CDR1 is KGHSH, CDR2 LQKENI. The CDR3 DNA sequence: TGTGCCAGCTCCCCCGACAGCTACGAGCAGTACTTC. As protein: CASSPDSYEQYF.

This clone was recorded only once. The chain employs TRBV4-1 and TRBJ1-5; maybe TRBD1 (5 bases). The germline V gene has CDR1 MGHRA and CDR2 YSYEKL. The V end lost 1 base, the J end lost 2 bases, and 12 bases lay between the germline ends. The CDR3 length is 16 residues. CDR3 residues: CASSQGGVGRNQPQHF. CDR3 nucleotide sequence: TGCGCCAGCAGCCAAGGGGGGGTGGGCCGCAATCAGCCCCAGCATTTT.

The J gene is TRBJ1-6, the V gene TRBV23-1; TRBD1 matches 7 bases. TRBV23-1 is an open reading frame whose function is uncertain. The CDR3 runs to 19 residues. With 3 bases clipped from V and 0 bases from J, the junction kept 11 bases outside the gene matches. CDR3 in DNA: TGCGCCAGCAGTCACGACAGGGAGGATGTCATCTCCTATAATTCACCCCTCCACTTT. Translation: CASSHDREDVISYNSPLHF.

V usage is TRBV27 and J usage is TRBJ2-7; 7 nucleotides align to TRBD1. Trimming cost V 3 bases and J 1 base; bases outside gene matches: 9. The CDR3 contains 16 residues. Germline CDR1 is MNHEY and CDR2 is SMNVEV (reference sequence). The CDR3 DNA reads TGTGCCAGCAGTTTCCGACAGGGAGTTCTGTCCTACGAGCAGTACTTC. It codes for CASSFRQGVLSYEQYF.

V usage is TRBV4-1 and J usage is TRBJ1-2; no firm D call. CDR3 length: 16 residues. V was trimmed by 0 bases and J by 3 bases, leaving 14 bases between them. Germline V gives CDR1 MGHRA, CDR2 YSYEKL. The CDR3 region is CASSQESRNIYYGYTF. CDR3 nucleotide sequence: TGCGCCAGCAGCCAAGAATCTCGTAACATATACTATGGCTACACCTTC.